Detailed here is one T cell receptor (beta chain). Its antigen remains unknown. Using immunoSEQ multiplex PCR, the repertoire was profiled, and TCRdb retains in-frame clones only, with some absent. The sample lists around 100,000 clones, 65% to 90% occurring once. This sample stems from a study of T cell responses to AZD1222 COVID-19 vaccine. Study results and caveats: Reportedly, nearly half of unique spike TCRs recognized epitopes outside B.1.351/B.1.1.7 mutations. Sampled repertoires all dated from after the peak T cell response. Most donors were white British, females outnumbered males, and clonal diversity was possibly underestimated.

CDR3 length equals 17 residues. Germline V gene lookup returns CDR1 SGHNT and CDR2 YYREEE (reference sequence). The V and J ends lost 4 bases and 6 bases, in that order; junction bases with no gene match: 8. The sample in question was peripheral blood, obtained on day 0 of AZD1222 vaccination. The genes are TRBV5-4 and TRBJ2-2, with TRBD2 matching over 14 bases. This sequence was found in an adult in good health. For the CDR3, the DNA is TGTGCCAGCAGCGAGGGACTAGCGGGAGCCGGTGCCGGGGAGCTGTTTTTT. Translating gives CASSEGLAGAGAGELFF.